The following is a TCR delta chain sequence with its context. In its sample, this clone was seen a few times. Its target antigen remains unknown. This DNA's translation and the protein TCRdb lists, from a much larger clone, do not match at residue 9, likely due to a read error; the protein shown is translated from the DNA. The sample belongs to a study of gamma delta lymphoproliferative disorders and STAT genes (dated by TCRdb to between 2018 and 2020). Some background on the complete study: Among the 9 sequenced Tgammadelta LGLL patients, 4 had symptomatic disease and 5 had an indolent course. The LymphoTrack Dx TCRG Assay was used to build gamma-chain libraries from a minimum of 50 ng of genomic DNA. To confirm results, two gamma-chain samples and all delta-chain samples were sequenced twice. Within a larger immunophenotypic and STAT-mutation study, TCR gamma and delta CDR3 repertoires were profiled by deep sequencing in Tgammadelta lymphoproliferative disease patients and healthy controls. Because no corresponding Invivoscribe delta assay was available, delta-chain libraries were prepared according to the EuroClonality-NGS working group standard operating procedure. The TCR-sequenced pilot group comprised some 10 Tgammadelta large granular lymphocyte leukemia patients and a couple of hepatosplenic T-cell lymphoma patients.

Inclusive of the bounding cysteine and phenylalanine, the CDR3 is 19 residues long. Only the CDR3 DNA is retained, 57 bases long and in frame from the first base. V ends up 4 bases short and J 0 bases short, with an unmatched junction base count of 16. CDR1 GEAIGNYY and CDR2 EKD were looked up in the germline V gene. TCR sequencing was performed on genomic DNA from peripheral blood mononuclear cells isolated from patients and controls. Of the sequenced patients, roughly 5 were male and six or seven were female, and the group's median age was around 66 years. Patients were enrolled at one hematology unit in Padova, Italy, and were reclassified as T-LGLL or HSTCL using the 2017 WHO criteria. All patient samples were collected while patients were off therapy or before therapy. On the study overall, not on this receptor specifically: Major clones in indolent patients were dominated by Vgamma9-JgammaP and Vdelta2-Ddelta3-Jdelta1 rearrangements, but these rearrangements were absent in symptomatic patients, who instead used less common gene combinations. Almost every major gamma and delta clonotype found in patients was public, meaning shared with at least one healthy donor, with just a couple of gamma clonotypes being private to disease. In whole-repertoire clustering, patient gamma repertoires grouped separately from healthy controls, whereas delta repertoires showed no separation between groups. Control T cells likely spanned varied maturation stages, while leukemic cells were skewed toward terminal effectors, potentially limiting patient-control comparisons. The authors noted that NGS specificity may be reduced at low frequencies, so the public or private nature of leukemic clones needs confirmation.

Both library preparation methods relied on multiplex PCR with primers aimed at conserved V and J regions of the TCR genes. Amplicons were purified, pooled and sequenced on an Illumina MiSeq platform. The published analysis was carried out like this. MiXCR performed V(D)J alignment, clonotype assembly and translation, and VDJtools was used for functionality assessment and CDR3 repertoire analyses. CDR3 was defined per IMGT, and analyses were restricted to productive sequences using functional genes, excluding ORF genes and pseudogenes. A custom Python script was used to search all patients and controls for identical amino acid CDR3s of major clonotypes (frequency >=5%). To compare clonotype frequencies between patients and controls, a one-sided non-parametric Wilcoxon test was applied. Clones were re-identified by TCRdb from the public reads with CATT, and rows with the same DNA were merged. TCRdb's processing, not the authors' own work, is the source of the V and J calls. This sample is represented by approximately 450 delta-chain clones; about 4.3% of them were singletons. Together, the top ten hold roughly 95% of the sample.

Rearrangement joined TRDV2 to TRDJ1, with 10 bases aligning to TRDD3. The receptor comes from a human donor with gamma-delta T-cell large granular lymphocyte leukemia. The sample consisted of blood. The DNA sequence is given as TGTGCCTGTGAACCACTGGGGGATGCGGGATCAAACGACACCGATAAACTCATCTTT. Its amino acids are CACEPLGDAGSNDTDKLIF.